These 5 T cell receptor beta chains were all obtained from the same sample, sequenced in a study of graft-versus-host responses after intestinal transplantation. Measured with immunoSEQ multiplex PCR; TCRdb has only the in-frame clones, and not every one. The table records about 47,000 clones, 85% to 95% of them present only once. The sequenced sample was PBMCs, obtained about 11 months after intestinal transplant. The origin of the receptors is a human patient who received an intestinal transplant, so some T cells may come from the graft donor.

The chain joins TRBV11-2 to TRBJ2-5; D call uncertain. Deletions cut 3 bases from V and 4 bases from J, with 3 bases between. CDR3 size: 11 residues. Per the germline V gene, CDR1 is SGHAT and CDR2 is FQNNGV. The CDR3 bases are TGTGCCAGCAGCTTGATAGAGACCCAGTACTTC. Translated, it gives CASSLIETQYF.

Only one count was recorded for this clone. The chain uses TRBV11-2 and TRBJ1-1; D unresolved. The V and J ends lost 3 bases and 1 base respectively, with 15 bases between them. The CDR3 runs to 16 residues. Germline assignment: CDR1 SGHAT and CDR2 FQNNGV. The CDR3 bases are TGTGCCAGCAGCTTTTCGTTTGATGGGGAGAACACTGAAGCTTTCTTT. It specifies CASSFSFDGENTEAFF.

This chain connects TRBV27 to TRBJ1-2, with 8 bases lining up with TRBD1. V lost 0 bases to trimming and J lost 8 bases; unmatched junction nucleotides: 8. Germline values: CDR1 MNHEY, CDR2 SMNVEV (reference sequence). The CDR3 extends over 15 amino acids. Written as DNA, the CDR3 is TGTGCCAGCAGTTTATCGAATACAGGGGGAGAAGGCTACACCTTC. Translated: CASSLSNTGGEGYTF.

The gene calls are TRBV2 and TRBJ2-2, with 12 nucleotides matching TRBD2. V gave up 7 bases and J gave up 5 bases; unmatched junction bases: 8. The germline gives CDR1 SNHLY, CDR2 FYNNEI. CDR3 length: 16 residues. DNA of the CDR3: TGTGCCAGCAAAATCCTAGCGGGGGGGCCGACCGGGGAGCTGTTTTTT. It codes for CASKILAGGPTGELFF.

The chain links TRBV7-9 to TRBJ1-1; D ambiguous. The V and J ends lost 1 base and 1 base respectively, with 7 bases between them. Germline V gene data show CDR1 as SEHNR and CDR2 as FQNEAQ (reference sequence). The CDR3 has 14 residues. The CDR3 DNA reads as TGTGCCAGCAGCTTAGGTTTAGGGAACACTGAAGCTTTCTTT. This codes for CASSLGLGNTEAFF.